This T cell receptor beta chain was sequenced in a study of patients and donors after allogeneic stem cell transplantation. Each CDR3 protein gets one entry after TCRdb re-called the RT-PCR reads with MiXCR. The data hold about 40,000 distinct CDR3 sequences, with about 30% observed a single time. The CDR3 length is 15 residues. Unmatched junction bases numbered 7, after V lost 3 bases and J lost 4 bases. CDR1 and CDR2 (germline): MNHEY, SMNVEV (reference sequence). The chain has TRBV27 and TRBJ2-7; 9 nucleotides match TRBD1. The sample was blood, either unsorted or a sorted T cell fraction (not recorded which). The sequence was collected from a human donor who was either an allogeneic HSCT recipient or a stem cell or donor lymphocyte infusion donor (not recorded which). It is not recorded whose cells these are; they may come from a transplant donor. The CDR3 DNA sequence: TGTGCCAGCAGTTTCCTACGACAGGGGGAGTACGAGCAGTACTTC. Its translation: CASSFLRQGEYEQYF.